This TCR beta chain was sequenced for a study of blood T cell repertoires in COVID-19. Trimming cost V 2 bases and J 5 bases; bases outside gene matches: 6. The CDR3 totals 15 residues. The germline CDR1 and CDR2 sequences are KGHDR and SFDVKD. Clinical history as reported by participants underpinned cohort assignment. Produced via immunoSEQ multiplex PCR; TCRdb's table is partial and in-frame only. Found here are hundreds of thousands of clones, around 87% of them singletons; the top ten hold 3.5% to 4.5%. This clone appeared once. This chain uses TRBV24-1 with TRBJ2-7, with 9 bases matching TRBD1. Specimen: PBMCs or T cells enriched from blood (not recorded which). The clonotype was recovered from a woman aged 18-29 years with acute COVID-19. In DNA form, the CDR3 reads TGTGCCACCAGTGATTCGGGGACAGGGAACCACGAGCAGTACTTC. Translation gives CATSDSGTGNHEQYF.